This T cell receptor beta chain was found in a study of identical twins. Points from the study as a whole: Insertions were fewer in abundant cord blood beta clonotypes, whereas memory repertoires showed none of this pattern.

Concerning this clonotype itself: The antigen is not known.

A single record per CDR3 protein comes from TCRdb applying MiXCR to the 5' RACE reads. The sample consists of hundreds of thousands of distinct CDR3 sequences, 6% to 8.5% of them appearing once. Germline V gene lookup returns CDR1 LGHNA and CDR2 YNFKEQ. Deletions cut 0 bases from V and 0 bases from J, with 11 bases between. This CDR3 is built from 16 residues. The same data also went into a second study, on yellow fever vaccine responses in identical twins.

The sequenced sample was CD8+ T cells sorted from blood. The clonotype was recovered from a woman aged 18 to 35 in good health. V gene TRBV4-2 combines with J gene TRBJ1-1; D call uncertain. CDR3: CASSQDLGFVNTEAFF. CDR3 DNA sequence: TGTGCCAGCAGCCAAGATCTTGGGTTCGTGAACACTGAAGCTTTCTTT.